These 30 T cell receptor beta chains were sequenced from one sample in a study of T-cell memory formation after mild COVID-19. TCRdb reanalysed the 5' RACE reads using MiXCR and keeps one entry per CDR3 protein. The repertoire includes 250,000 to 350,000 distinct CDR3 sequences, 15% to 20% of them detected once, and approximately 23% sits in the top ten. Sequencing was carried out using PBMCs or a T cell subset sorted from them (not recorded which). These receptors came from a man aged 18 to 30 who had mild COVID-19 (a few samples of this study predate the infection). Cell type and time point are not known.

This chain connects TRBV28 to TRBJ1-2, with unresolved D. Trimming removed 9 bases at V and 8 bases at J, with 16 bases between. Germline V CDR1 and CDR2: MDHEN, SYDVKM. The CDR3 is 12 residues long. CDR3 in DNA: TGTGCCAGTTCCACGTCCGGCCTAGGCTACACCTTC. Translating gives CASSTSGLGYTF.

This clonotype was picked up one time. CDR3 sequence (DNA): TGTGCCAGCAGTGACAGCGTCGACTATGGCTACACCTTC. It encodes CASSDSVDYGYTF. The chain joins TRBV25-1 to TRBJ1-2; no clear D gene. Germline V CDR1 and CDR2: MGHDK, SYGVNS. V lost 3 bases and J lost 3, with 8 bases in between. The CDR3 consists of 13 residues.

The V call is TRBV20-1, the J call TRBJ1-3; D gene uncertain. Germline CDR1 reads DFQATT; CDR2 reads SNEGSKA (reference sequence). V lost 3 bases and J lost 2, with 11 bases in between. This CDR3 comprises 14 residues. CDR3: CSASRRAPGNTIYF. The CDR3 nucleotides read TGCAGTGCTAGTCGCCGGGCTCCTGGAAACACCATATATTTT.

Many counts were recorded for this clonotype. The J gene is TRBJ1-1, the V gene TRBV3-1; D not certain. The V gene lost 4 bases and the J gene lost 0 bases, with 6 bases spanning the gap. The CDR3 has 13 residues. The V gene's germline CDR1 is LGHDT and CDR2 YNNKEL (reference sequence). The CDR3 loop reads CASSPRMNTEAFF. In DNA, the CDR3 is TGTGCCAGCAGCCCCCGCATGAACACTGAAGCTTTCTTT.

The table lists this clonotype with a few counts. The V gene is TRBV6-6, the J gene TRBJ1-3, with TRBD1 identical over 7 bases. This CDR3 has 15 residues. Germline values: CDR1 MNHNY, CDR2 SVGAGI (reference sequence). After removal of 6 bases from V and 0 bases from J, the junction contained 5 bases not matched to a gene. Here the CDR3 DNA reads TGTGCCAGCAGGCCGACAGGGAACTCTGGAAACACCATATATTTT. Translated: CASRPTGNSGNTIYF.

This clonotype was seen repeatedly, ten times or more. The chain links TRBV5-1 to TRBJ2-1; D gene ambiguous. The germline V and J ends were trimmed by 0 bases and 5 bases, with 12 bases remaining between them. The CDR3 runs 15 residues. Germline values: CDR1 SGHRS, CDR2 YFSETQ. Here the CDR3 reads CASSLAVLTNNEQFF. In nucleotides, the CDR3 is TGCGCCAGCAGCTTGGCAGTCCTAACAAACAATGAGCAGTTCTTC.

The chain employs TRBV11-2 and TRBJ2-5; possibly TRBD1 or TRBD2 for D (6 bases each). Germline CDR1 SGHAT, CDR2 FQNNGV. The CDR3 sequence is 17 residues long. Trimming removed 3 bases at V and 3 bases at J, with 20 bases between. The CDR3 reads CASSFSIRGHGKETQYF. In nucleotides, the CDR3 is TGTGCCAGCAGCTTTAGCATTCGGGGGCACGGTAAAGAGACCCAGTACTTC.

Only a few counts were recorded for this clonotype. The chain uses TRBV9 and TRBJ2-3; 9 bases line up with TRBD1. The CDR3 length is 15 residues. The germline gives CDR1 SGDLS, CDR2 YYNGEE. Trimming cost V 3 bases and J 2 bases; bases outside gene matches: 4. The CDR3: CASSAGTGTTDTQYF. In nucleotides, the CDR3 is TGTGCCAGCAGCGCGGGGACAGGGACCACAGATACGCAGTATTTT.

The sample holds a few counts of this clonotype. The gene calls are TRBV24-1 and TRBJ2-1; D is possibly TRBD1 or TRBD2 (5 bases each). Germline-derived CDR1 and CDR2 are KGHDR and SFDVKD. The CDR3 is made up of 12 amino acids. Trimming pared 12 bases from V and 8 bases from J, leaving 16 bases between. The CDR3 is CAALTWGHEQFF. CDR3 DNA sequence: TGTGCCGCCTTGACCTGGGGACATGAGCAGTTCTTC.

This clonotype was detected many times. The chain couples TRBV20-1 to TRBJ2-3; D remains ambiguous. V dropped 5 bases and J dropped 6 bases, with 9 bases sitting between them. The CDR3 has 11 amino acids. CDR1 is DFQATT and CDR2 is SNEGSKA in the germline V gene (reference sequence). Here the CDR3 reads CSAYTADTQYF. Written as DNA, the CDR3 is TGCAGTGCTTATACAGCGGATACGCAGTATTTT.

The chain combines TRBV6-5 with TRBJ2-4; a possible D gene is TRBD2 (6 bases). The germline gives CDR1 MNHEY, CDR2 SVGAGI. The CDR3 covers 12 residues. The ends were cut back, 5 bases at V and 8 bases at J, with 10 bases in the middle. The CDR3 DNA reads as TGTGCCAGCAGTCGACTAGGGCACATTCAGTACTTC. Its translation: CASSRLGHIQYF.

This clonotype appeared once. The chain combines TRBV5-1 with TRBJ2-3, with 11 bases lining up with TRBD2. Germline V gene data show CDR1 as SGHRS and CDR2 as YFSETQ. This CDR3 has 17 amino acids. After removal of 3 bases from V and 5 bases from J, the junction contained 11 bases not matched to a gene. This CDR3 reads CASSSLVAGGPVDTQYF. CDR3 DNA sequence: TGCGCCAGCAGCTCCTTGGTAGCGGGGGGGCCTGTAGATACGCAGTATTTT.

This clonotype has a handful of counts. The chain is built from TRBV29-1 and TRBJ2-1, with D uncertain. Trimming took off 1 base at V and 3 bases at J, with 16 bases between the two ends. The germline CDR1 and CDR2 sequences are SQVTM and ANQGSEA. The CDR3 spans 16 residues. The CDR3 is CSVEVPVLPLYNEQFF. CDR3 DNA: TGCAGCGTTGAAGTCCCGGTCCTCCCCCTCTACAATGAGCAGTTCTTC.

This clonotype occurred a few times. The chain has TRBV19 and TRBJ1-2; D not resolved. Trimming cost V 4 bases and J 4 bases, with 7 bases left between them. The CDR3 spans 12 residues. CDR1 is LNHDA, CDR2 SQIVND, per germline (reference sequence). CDR3 sequence: CASSTSFYGYTF. CDR3 coding DNA: TGTGCCAGTAGTACCAGCTTCTATGGCTACACCTTC.

This chain links TRBV7-9 with TRBJ1-2; D perhaps matches TRBD1 (5 bases). This CDR3 has 11 residues. V was clipped by 5 bases and J by 8 bases, with 9 bases between them. Germline V lookup: CDR1 SEHNR, CDR2 FQNEAQ (reference sequence). The CDR3 sequence: CASSRNRGYTF. The CDR3 DNA reads TGTGCCAGCAGCCGGAACAGGGGCTACACCTTC.

This clonotype was seen at least ten times. This chain links TRBV5-1 with TRBJ2-1; D is undetermined. Trimming took 0 bases from V and 9 from J, leaving 4 bases between them. Germline V gene sequence: CDR1 SGHRS, CDR2 YFSETQ. The CDR3 length is 11 residues. CDR3 sequence (DNA): TGCGCCAGCAGCTTGGAGGTTGAGCAGTTCTTC. Translated: CASSLEVEQFF.

The chain combines TRBV27 with TRBJ1-1, with TRBD1 identical over 7 bases. The length of the CDR3 is 14 residues. Unmatched junction bases numbered 6, after V lost 0 bases and J lost 8 bases. Germline lookup yields CDR1 MNHEY and CDR2 SMNVEV (reference sequence). CDR3 region: CASSLSDTGDEAFF. The CDR3 nucleotides read TGTGCCAGCAGTTTATCGGATACAGGGGACGAAGCTTTCTTT.

In its sample, this clonotype was seen many times. The chain couples TRBV4-2 to TRBJ2-1; possible D gene TRBD1, 6 bases. This CDR3 has 17 residues. CDR1 and CDR2 from the germline V gene are LGHNA and YNFKEQ. Trimming pared 4 bases from V and 5 bases from J, leaving 21 bases between. The CDR3 nucleotides read TGTGCCAGCAGCCCCTATCAGGGGAGCGGCCAGCACAATGAGCAGTTCTTC. The encoded protein is CASSPYQGSGQHNEQFF.

V and J are TRBV7-2 and TRBJ2-5; D is uncertain. The V gene lost 2 bases and the J gene lost 3 bases, with 7 bases spanning the gap. The germline CDR1 and CDR2 sequences are SGHTA and FQGNSA. There are 13 residues in the CDR3. This CDR3 is CASSLPGKETQYF. CDR3 bases: TGTGCCAGCAGCTTACCGGGTAAAGAGACCCAGTACTTC.

The chain carries TRBV20-1 and TRBJ2-7; 8 nucleotides agree with TRBD1. Looked up from germline, CDR1 is DFQATT and CDR2 is SNEGSKA (reference sequence). After removal of 1 base from V and 5 bases from J, the junction contained 7 bases not matched to a gene. The CDR3 has 14 amino acids. CDR3 protein: CSARGRQGFNEQYV. CDR3 nucleotide sequence: TGCAGTGCTAGAGGCCGACAGGGGTTCAACGAGCAGTACGTC.

This clonotype has ten or more counts. V is TRBV7-3 and J is TRBJ2-1; D gene ambiguous. The germline CDR1 and CDR2 sequences are SGHTA and FQGTGA. The CDR3 spans 13 residues. V lost 3 bases, J lost 7 bases, and 10 bases lay in between. CDR3 region: CASSLGERNEQFF. Written as DNA, the CDR3 is TGTGCCAGCAGCTTGGGCGAAAGGAATGAGCAGTTCTTC. Together with reference TRBV7-3 and TRBJ2-1, the CDR3 gives the full variable domain: GAGVSQTPSNKVTEKGKYVELRCDPISGHTALYWYRQSLGQGPEFLIYFQGTGAADDSGLPNDRFFAVRPEGSVSTLKIQRTERGDSAVYLCASSLGERNEQFFGPGTRLTVL.

The table lists this clonotype with many counts. The chain combines TRBV4-3 with TRBJ2-1; no definite D call. V was clipped by 1 base and J by 3 bases, with 10 bases between them. Germline CDR1 is LGHNA and CDR2 is YSLEER. The CDR3 has 15 residues. The CDR3 protein is CASSQVLSVYNEQFF. As DNA, the CDR3 is TGCGCCAGCAGCCAAGTGCTTTCGGTCTACAATGAGCAGTTCTTC.

The chain carries TRBV2 and TRBJ2-7; TRBD2 aligns across 14 bases. The CDR3 is 13 amino acids. V lost 6 bases to trimming and J lost 9 bases; unmatched junction nucleotides: 4. Germline assignment: CDR1 SNHLY and CDR2 FYNNEI. The CDR3 bases are TGTGCCAGCAGGATGGGACTAGCGGGGGCGCAGTACGTC. It yields the protein CASRMGLAGAQYV.

The chain links TRBV7-2 to TRBJ1-2; TRBD1 might be the D (5 bases). The CDR3 runs 14 residues. Per germline, CDR1 SGHTA and CDR2 FQGNSA. Deletions cut 7 bases from V and 4 bases from J, with 16 bases between. The CDR3 sequence: CASNPTTASYGYTF. CDR3 DNA sequence: TGTGCCAGCAACCCTACGACAGCGAGCTATGGCTACACCTTC.

The V gene is TRBV30, the J gene TRBJ1-1; D is possibly TRBD1 (5 bases). CDR1 and CDR2 from the germline V gene are GTSNPN and SVGIG (reference sequence). Between the trimmed V and J ends, which lost 3 bases and 2 bases, there was a span of 19 bases. The CDR3 loop spans 16 amino acids. CDR3: CAWRGREDSFNTEAFF. Written as DNA, the CDR3 is TGTGCCTGGAGAGGCCGGGAAGACAGTTTTAACACTGAAGCTTTCTTT.

This clonotype was seen only a few times. The rearrangement joins TRBV7-8 to TRBJ1-5; D possibly corresponds to TRBD1 (6 bases). This CDR3 contains 14 residues. The V and J ends lost 6 bases and 2 bases respectively, with 11 bases between them. Germline CDR1 and CDR2: SGHVS and FQNEAQ. CDR3 region: CASRAGVGNQPQHF. CDR3 DNA sequence: TGTGCCAGCAGAGCAGGGGTGGGCAATCAGCCCCAGCATTTT.

The chain combines TRBV9 with TRBJ2-2, with D unresolved. The CDR3 has 16 residues. CDR1 SGDLS and CDR2 YYNGEE come from the germline V gene. V lost 4 bases and J 0 bases, leaving 13 bases between the germline ends. CDR3 residues: CASSTRTATNTGELFF. DNA for the CDR3: TGTGCCAGCAGCACGCGGACGGCTACGAACACCGGGGAGCTGTTTTTT.

The gene calls are TRBV9 and TRBJ1-3, with D possibly matching TRBD1 (5 bases). The V gene's germline CDR1 is SGDLS and CDR2 YYNGEE. This CDR3 region has 16 residues. Trimming removed 0 bases from V and 4 bases from J, with 14 bases in between. The CDR3 DNA sequence: TGTGCCAGCAGCGTAGAATTAACAGGCCGGGGAAACACCATATATTTT. Its translation: CASSVELTGRGNTIYF. Full variable domain (missing parts from reference TRBV9 and TRBJ1-3): DSGVTQTPKHLITATGQRVTLRCSPRSGDLSVYWYQQSLDQGLQFLIQYYNGEERAKGNILERFSAQQFPDLHSELNLSSLELGDSALYFCASSVELTGRGNTIYFGEGSWLTVV.

The V call is TRBV6-6, the J call TRBJ2-5; TRBD2 might be the D (5 bases). V lost 6 bases and J lost 5, with 25 bases in between. Germline V gene sequence: CDR1 MNHNY, CDR2 SVGAGI (reference sequence). The CDR3 loop spans 17 amino acids. In nucleotides, the CDR3 is TGTGCCAGCAGCCTTGCCGGCGGCGCAGGAGGTGGGGAGACCCAGTACTTC. Its translation is CASSLAGGAGGGETQYF.

This clonotype was recorded a few times. The chain uses TRBV7-2 and TRBJ2-5; D unclear. The CDR3 totals 11 residues. In germline, CDR1 is SGHTA, CDR2 FQGNSA. Deletions cut 4 bases from V and 10 bases from J, with 10 bases between. This CDR3 reads CASSSASVQYF. CDR3 nucleotides: TGTGCCAGCAGCTCTGCGTCGGTCCAGTACTTC. The complete variable domain, with remaining parts taken from reference TRBV7-2 and TRBJ2-5, reads GAGVSQSPSNKVTEKGKDVELRCDPISGHTALYWYRQSLGQGLEFLIYFQGNSAPDKSGLPSDRFSAERTGGSVSTLTIQRTQQEDSAVYLCASSSASVQYFGPGTRLLVL.